The T cell receptor (beta chain) under discussion was sequenced for a study of T cell repertoires in cytomegalovirus infection. Findings and limits, study-wide: Dominating the ex vivo response were HLA-C-restricted CMV-specific TCR beta clonotypes.

TCRdb passed the reads through MiXCR, listing each CDR3 protein once. Altogether about 57,000 distinct CDR3 sequences are present, around 20% being singletons, with the ten largest covering about 69%. Trimming pared 5 bases from V and 7 bases from J, leaving 12 bases between. Germline V gives CDR1 SGHTA, CDR2 FQGNSA. CDR3 size: 13 residues. Only a few counts were recorded for this clonotype. Its target is not known. The TCR comes from a human donor in good health (CMV status not recorded). Some clones in this sample may be carry-over from other donors' samples. The sample in question was CD8+ T cells from cultured PBMCs, obtained from culture after CMV antigen stimulation. V is TRBV7-2 and J is TRBJ1-5; the D is unclear. The CDR3 protein is CASSATQEQPQHF. CDR3 sequence (DNA): TGTGCCAGCAGCGCCACCCAGGAGCAGCCCCAGCATTTT.